This TCR beta chain stems from a study of T cells after yellow fever vaccination. Deletions cut 3 bases from V and 8 bases from J, with 17 bases between. Looked up from germline, CDR1 is SGDLS and CDR2 is YYNGEE. The CDR3 sequence is 14 residues long. This clonotype was seen more than once but under ten times. A single record per CDR3 protein comes from TCRdb applying MiXCR to the 5' RACE reads. The sample has 120,000 or so distinct CDR3 sequences; roughly 15% are singletons. This TCR came from a man aged 18 to 35 who received the YFV17D yellow fever vaccine. This specimen consisted of CD8+ T cells sorted from PBMCs, obtained 5 days after the yellow fever booster vaccination. The rearrangement uses TRBV9 and TRBJ2-5; TRBD1 might be the D (6 bases). Here the CDR3 DNA reads TGTGCCAGCAGCGAGAAACAGGGCGCCGAAACCCAGTACTTC. Residues: CASSEKQGAETQYF.